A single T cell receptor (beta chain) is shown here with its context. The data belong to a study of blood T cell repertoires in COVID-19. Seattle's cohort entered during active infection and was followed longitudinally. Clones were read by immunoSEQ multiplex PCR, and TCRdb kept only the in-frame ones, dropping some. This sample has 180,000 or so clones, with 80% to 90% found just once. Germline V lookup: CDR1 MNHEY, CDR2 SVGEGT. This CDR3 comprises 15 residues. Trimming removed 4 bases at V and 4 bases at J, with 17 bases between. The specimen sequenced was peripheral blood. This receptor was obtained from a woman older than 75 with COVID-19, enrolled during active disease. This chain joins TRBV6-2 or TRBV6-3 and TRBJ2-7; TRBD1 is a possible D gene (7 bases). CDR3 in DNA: TGTGCCAGCAGTTCTCCCAGGGGGGTAGTATACGAGCAGTACTTC. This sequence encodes CASSSPRGVVYEQYF.